Listed here are 4 T cell receptor beta chains from one sample, sequenced in a study of T cell responses to AZD1222 COVID-19 vaccine. Produced via immunoSEQ multiplex PCR; TCRdb's table is partial and in-frame only. The profile shows 95,000 to 100,000 clones, about nine tenths of them singletons. The sample here was peripheral blood, taken on day 0 of AZD1222 vaccination. Receptors originate from an adult in good health.

The chain has TRBV18 and TRBJ2-6; possibly TRBD1 for D (6 bases). V lost 5 bases and J lost 1, with 9 bases in between. Per the germline V gene, CDR1 is KGHSH and CDR2 is LQKENI. The CDR3 totals 15 residues. CDR3 region: CASSLQGSGANVLTF. The CDR3 DNA sequence: TGTGCCAGCTCATTGCAGGGGTCTGGGGCCAACGTCCTGACTTTC.

The chain employs TRBV19 and TRBJ2-1; 7 bases match TRBD1. The CDR3 has 15 residues. Trimming removed 3 bases from V and 5 bases from J; junction bases left unmatched: 7. CDR1 and CDR2 (germline): LNHDA, SQIVND (reference sequence). The CDR3, as DNA: TGTGCCAGTAGTATTGTCAGGGGGTCCAACAATGAGCAGTTCTTC. Residues: CASSIVRGSNNEQFF.

The genes are TRBV10-2 and TRBJ2-3, with D perhaps assigned TRBD1 or TRBD2 (5 bases each). The germline V gene encodes CDR1 WSHSY and CDR2 SAAADI. The V end lost 8 bases, the J end lost 2 bases, and 8 bases lay between the germline ends. The length of the CDR3 is 12 residues. CDR3 in DNA: TGCGCCAGCGGGGGTTTCACAGATACGCAGTATTTT. This encodes CASGGFTDTQYF.

This clone was seen just once. The chain carries TRBV5-4 and TRBJ2-3; D remains ambiguous. The ends were cut back, 4 bases at V and 5 bases at J, with 20 bases in the middle. This CDR3 spans 16 amino acids. From germline, CDR1 is SGHNT and CDR2 YYREEE (reference sequence). The CDR3 is CASSPFEYLLGDTQYF. The CDR3 DNA reads as TGTGCCAGCAGCCCTTTTGAATACCTCTTGGGAGATACGCAGTATTTT.